This T cell receptor beta chain was retrieved from a study of blood T cell repertoires in COVID-19. TCRdb's copy holds only in-frame clones and misses some; the assay was immunoSEQ multiplex PCR. The sample has tens of thousands of clones, about 79% seen once. V lost 3 bases and J 5 bases, leaving 11 bases between the germline ends. CDR1 and CDR2 (germline): KGHSH, LQKENI. This CDR3 region has 15 residues. This receptor was obtained from a woman aged 55-70 years with acute or convalescent COVID-19. This chain joins TRBV18 and TRBJ1-6, with no clear D. Sequenced: peripheral blood. CDR3 region: CASSPTQRDNSPLHF. CDR3 sequence (DNA): TGTGCCAGCTCACCCACACAGAGAGATAATTCACCCCTCCACTTT. Variable domain in full (rest from reference TRBV18 and TRBJ1-6): NAGVMQNPRHLVRRRGQEARLRCSPMKGHSHVYWYRQLPEEGLKFMVYLQKENIIDESGMPKERFSAEFPKEGPSILRIQQVVRGDSAAYFCASSPTQRDNSPLHFGNGTRLTVT.